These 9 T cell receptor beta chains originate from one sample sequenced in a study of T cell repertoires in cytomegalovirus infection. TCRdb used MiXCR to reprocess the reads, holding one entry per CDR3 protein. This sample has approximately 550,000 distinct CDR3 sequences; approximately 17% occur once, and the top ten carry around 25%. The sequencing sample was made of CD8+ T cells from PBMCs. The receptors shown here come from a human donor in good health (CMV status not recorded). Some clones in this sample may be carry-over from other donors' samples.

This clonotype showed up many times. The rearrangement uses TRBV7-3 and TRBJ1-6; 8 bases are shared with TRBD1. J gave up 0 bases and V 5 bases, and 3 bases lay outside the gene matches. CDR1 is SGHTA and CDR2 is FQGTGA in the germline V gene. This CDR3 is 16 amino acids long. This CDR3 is CASSLTGGSYNSPLHF. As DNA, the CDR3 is TGTGCCAGCAGCCTCACAGGGGGCTCCTATAATTCACCCCTCCACTTT.

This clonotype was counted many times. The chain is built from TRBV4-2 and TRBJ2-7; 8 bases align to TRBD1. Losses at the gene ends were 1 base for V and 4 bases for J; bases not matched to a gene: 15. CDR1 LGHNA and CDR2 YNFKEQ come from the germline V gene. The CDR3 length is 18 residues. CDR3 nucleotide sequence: TGTGCCAGCAGCCAAGTCGGGCGTCTCGGGCAGGGGGCTTACGAGCAGTACTTC. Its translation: CASSQVGRLGQGAYEQYF.

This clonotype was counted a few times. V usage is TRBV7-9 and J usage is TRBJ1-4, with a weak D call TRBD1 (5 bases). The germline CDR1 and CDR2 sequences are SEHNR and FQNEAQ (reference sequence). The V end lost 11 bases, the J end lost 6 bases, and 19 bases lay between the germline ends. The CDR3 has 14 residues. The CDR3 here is CAGGLTDRYEKLFF. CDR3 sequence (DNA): TGTGCCGGGGGATTGACAGACCGCTATGAAAAACTGTTTTTT.

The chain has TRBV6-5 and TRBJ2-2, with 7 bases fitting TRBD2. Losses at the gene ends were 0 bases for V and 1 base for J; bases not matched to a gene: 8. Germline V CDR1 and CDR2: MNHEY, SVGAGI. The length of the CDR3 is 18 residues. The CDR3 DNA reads TGTGCCAGCAGTTACTCGATTAGGCTAGCGGAGAACACCGGGGAGCTGTTTTTT. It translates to CASSYSIRLAENTGELFF.

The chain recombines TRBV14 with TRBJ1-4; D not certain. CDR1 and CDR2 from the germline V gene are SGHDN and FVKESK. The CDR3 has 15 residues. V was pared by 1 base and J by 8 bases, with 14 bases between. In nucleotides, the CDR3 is TGTGCCAGCAGCCAAGTAGATCGGAAGGGCGAAAAACTGTTTTTT. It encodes CASSQVDRKGEKLFF.

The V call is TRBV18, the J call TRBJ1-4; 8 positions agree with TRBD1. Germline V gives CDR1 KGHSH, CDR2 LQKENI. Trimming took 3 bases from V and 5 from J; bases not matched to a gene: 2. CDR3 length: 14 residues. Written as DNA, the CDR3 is TGTGCCAGCTCACCGGGACAGGTCAATGAAAAACTGTTTTTT. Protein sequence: CASSPGQVNEKLFF.

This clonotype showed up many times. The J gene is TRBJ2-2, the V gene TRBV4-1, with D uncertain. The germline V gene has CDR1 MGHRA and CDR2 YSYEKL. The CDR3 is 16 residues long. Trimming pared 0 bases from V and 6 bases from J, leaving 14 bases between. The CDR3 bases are TGCGCCAGCAGCCAAGATCAGGCAGGCTGGGCCGGGGAGCTGTTTTTT. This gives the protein CASSQDQAGWAGELFF.

The CDR3 DNA follows: TGTGCCAGCGGCCCCAGGCTAGCGGGAGCCGAGCAGTACTTC. Amino acids: CASGPRLAGAEQYF. The J gene is TRBJ2-7, the V gene TRBV5-6, with 10 bases lining up with TRBD2. Germline V gene sequence: CDR1 SGHDT, CDR2 YYEEEE. Trimming at V came to 7 bases and at J to 6 bases, leaving 10 bases not matched to a gene. This CDR3 is built from 14 residues.

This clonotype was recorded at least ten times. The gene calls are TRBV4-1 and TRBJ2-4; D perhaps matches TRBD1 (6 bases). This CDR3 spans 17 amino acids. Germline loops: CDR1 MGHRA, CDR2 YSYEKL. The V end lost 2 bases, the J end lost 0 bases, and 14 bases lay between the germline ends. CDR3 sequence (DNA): TGCGCCAGCAGCCAACCGGACAGTCACTTAGCCAAAAACATTCAGTACTTC. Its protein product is CASSQPDSHLAKNIQYF.